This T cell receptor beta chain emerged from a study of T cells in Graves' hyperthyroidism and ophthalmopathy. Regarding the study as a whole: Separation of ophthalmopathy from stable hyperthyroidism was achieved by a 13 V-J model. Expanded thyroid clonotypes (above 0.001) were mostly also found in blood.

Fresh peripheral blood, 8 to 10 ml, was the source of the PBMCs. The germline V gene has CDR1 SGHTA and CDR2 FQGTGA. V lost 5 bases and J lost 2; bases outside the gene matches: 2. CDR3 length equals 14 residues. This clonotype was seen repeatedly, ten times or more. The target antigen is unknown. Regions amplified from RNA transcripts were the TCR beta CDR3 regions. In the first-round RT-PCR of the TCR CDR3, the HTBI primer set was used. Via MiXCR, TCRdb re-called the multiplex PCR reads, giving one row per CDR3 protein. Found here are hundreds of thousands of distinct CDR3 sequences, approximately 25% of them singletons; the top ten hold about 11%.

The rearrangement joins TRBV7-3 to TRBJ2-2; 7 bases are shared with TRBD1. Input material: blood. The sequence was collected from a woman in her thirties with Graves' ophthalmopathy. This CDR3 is CASSRDSNTGELFF. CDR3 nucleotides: TGTGCCAGCAGCCGGGACAGTAACACCGGGGAGCTGTTTTTT.